Below, 25 T cell receptor beta chains from the same sample are listed, as sequenced in a study of blood T cell repertoires in COVID-19 (dated by TCRdb to the early 2020s). The library relied on the immunoSEQ multiplex PCR assay. Entries here come from immuneACCESS through TCRdb and include only in-frame sequences with V and J called. Some clones fail to appear in such tables; in the studies checked, an unresolved V gene covers under half of the shortfall, and the cause of the remainder is unknown. The sample table records some 400,000 clones; more than 70% of these occur just once. The ten top clones hold 1.3% of the sample. The sample taken for sequencing was PBMCs or T cells enriched from blood (not recorded which). All receptors derive from a man in his thirties or forties who had recovered from COVID-19.

The rearrangement joins TRBV4-1 to TRBJ1-2, with D possibly being TRBD1 (5 bases). From germline, CDR1 is MGHRA and CDR2 YSYEKL. The CDR3 totals 15 residues. V was clipped by 1 base and J by 6 bases, with 15 bases between them. CDR3 region: CASSQGGRTTDGYTF. The CDR3, as DNA: TGCGCCAGCAGCCAAGGGGGCAGAACCACCGATGGCTACACCTTC.

The chain employs TRBV7-2 and TRBJ1-2; 12 positions match TRBD1. CDR3 size: 15 residues. V shed 8 bases and J 4 bases; nucleotides not matched to a gene: 8. The V gene's germline CDR1 is SGHTA and CDR2 FQGNSA. The CDR3 is CASVWGTGGSYGYTF. DNA of the CDR3: TGTGCCAGCGTATGGGGGACAGGGGGCAGCTATGGCTACACCTTC.

This rearrangement joins TRBV18 to TRBJ1-4; the D gene is possibly TRBD1 (5 bases). Per germline, CDR1 KGHSH and CDR2 LQKENI. The CDR3 contains 15 residues. V lost 3 bases and J lost 2, with 10 bases in between. CDR3 region: CASSPIQGTNEKLFF. In nucleotides, the CDR3 is TGTGCCAGCTCACCTATTCAGGGCACTAATGAAAAACTGTTTTTT.

This clone has only one observation. J is TRBJ1-5 and V is TRBV12-3 or TRBV12-4, with TRBD1 as a possible D gene (6 bases). Trimming shortened V by 7 bases and J by 3 bases, and 10 bases separated the two germline ends. This CDR3 comprises 13 residues. Here the CDR3 reads CASNRVINQPQHF. DNA of the CDR3: TGTGCCAGCAACAGGGTCATCAATCAGCCCCAGCATTTT.

The chain uses TRBV30 and TRBJ1-3, with a weak D call TRBD1 (5 bases). This CDR3 has 14 residues. Trimming took off 5 bases at V and 3 bases at J, with 14 bases between the two ends. Germline V lookup: CDR1 GTSNPN, CDR2 SVGIG (reference sequence). CDR3 bases: TGTGCCTGGGAACCGGAACAGGTTGGAAACACCATATATTTT. Its protein is CAWEPEQVGNTIYF.

This chain uses TRBV6-2 or TRBV6-3 with TRBJ1-5; 11 bases match TRBD1. V was clipped by 2 bases and J by 3 bases; unmatched bases: 3. Looked up from germline, CDR1 is MNHEY and CDR2 is SVGEGT. The CDR3 length is 16 residues. CDR3 in amino acids: CASSYMDRGHNQPQHF. Written as DNA, the CDR3 is TGTGCCAGCAGTTACATGGACAGGGGGCACAATCAGCCCCAGCATTTT.

The chain combines TRBV7-8 with TRBJ2-1; 13 nucleotides match TRBD2. Germline loops: CDR1 SGHVS, CDR2 FQNEAQ. Trimming cost V 0 bases and J 0 bases; bases outside gene matches: 8. The CDR3 is made up of 20 amino acids. CDR3 sequence: CASSLAGGLAGVSSYNEQFF. In DNA, the CDR3 is TGTGCCAGCAGCTTAGCGGGAGGACTAGCGGGGGTAAGCTCCTACAATGAGCAGTTCTTC.

The table lists this clone with a count of one. The chain couples TRBV6-5 to TRBJ2-2; possibly TRBD2 for D (5 bases). Trimming pared 6 bases from V and 5 bases from J, leaving 7 bases between. Germline V gives CDR1 MNHEY, CDR2 SVGAGI. The CDR3 length is 12 residues. This CDR3 is CASSRGTGELFF. The CDR3 DNA follows: TGTGCCAGCAGCCGCGGGACCGGGGAGCTGTTTTTT.

The chain combines TRBV18 with TRBJ2-1, with TRBD1 matching over 10 bases. V dropped 4 bases and J dropped 7; count of bases not matched to a gene: 10. The CDR3 is made up of 16 amino acids. Germline CDR1 KGHSH, CDR2 LQKENI. The CDR3 spells CASSLNRDRGGNEQFF. The CDR3, as DNA: TGTGCCAGCTCACTAAACCGGGACAGGGGCGGGAATGAGCAGTTCTTC.

The chain combines TRBV6-5 with TRBJ1-2, with 8 bases lining up with TRBD1. CDR3 length: 14 residues. Germline V gene sequence: CDR1 MNHEY, CDR2 SVGAGI. V shed 5 bases, J shed 4 bases, and the junction held 6 bases outside the gene matches. The CDR3 spells CASSTSGTGYGYTF. The CDR3 DNA follows: TGTGCCAGCAGTACTTCCGGGACAGGCTATGGCTACACCTTC.

Only a few counts were recorded for this clone. The chain joins TRBV7-9 to TRBJ1-3, with D tentatively TRBD1 (6 bases). This CDR3 spans 13 amino acids. Germline assignment: CDR1 SEHNR and CDR2 FQNEAQ (reference sequence). V was cut by 2 bases and J by 7 bases, with 9 bases left in between. The CDR3 nucleotides read TGTGCCAGCAGCTTATACGACAGGAACACCATATATTTT. Its protein is CASSLYDRNTIYF. Based on the CDR3 plus reference TRBV7-9 and TRBJ1-3, the full variable domain is DTGVSQNPRHKITKRGQNVTFRCDPISEHNRLYWYRQTLGQGPEFLTYFQNEAQLEKSRLLSDRFSAERPKGSFSTLEIQRTEQGDSAMYLCASSLYDRNTIYFGEGSWLTVV.

The chain combines TRBV6-5 with TRBJ2-2; weak D call: TRBD1 (5 bases). The CDR3 runs 15 residues. Trimming shortened V by 7 bases and J by 0 bases, and 12 bases separated the two germline ends. Per the germline V gene, CDR1 is MNHEY and CDR2 is SVGAGI. CDR3: CASNTGAANTGELFF. The CDR3 DNA is TGTGCCAGCAACACAGGAGCCGCGAACACCGGGGAGCTGTTTTTT.

The chain is built from TRBV6-5 and TRBJ1-2, with 7 positions matching TRBD1. The CDR3 contains 15 residues. Germline V gene data show CDR1 as MNHEY and CDR2 as SVGAGI. The V gene end was trimmed by 6 bases and the J gene end by 0 bases; junction bases not matched to a gene: 7. The CDR3 region is CASSPTGAANYGYTF. Written as DNA, the CDR3 is TGTGCCAGCAGCCCAACAGGGGCTGCTAACTATGGCTACACCTTC.

This sequence joins TRBV5-1 and TRBJ1-2, with D possibly TRBD1 on 6 matching bases. Trimming removed 5 bases at V and 8 bases at J, with 10 bases between. CDR1 SGHRS and CDR2 YFSETQ come from the germline V gene. The CDR3 is made up of 11 amino acids. This CDR3 is CASSTGKGYTF. In nucleotides, the CDR3 is TGCGCCAGCAGTACAGGGAAGGGCTACACCTTC.

The rearrangement joins TRBV12-5 to TRBJ1-6; 7 nucleotides line up with TRBD1. The CDR3 extends over 15 amino acids. The germline gives CDR1 LGHNT, CDR2 FRNRAP. With V trimmed by 1 base and J by 14 bases, 11 bases remained unmatched. The CDR3 sequence is CASGLASTDRYALHF. CDR3 DNA: TGTGCTAGTGGTTTGGCATCAACGGACAGGTATGCCCTCCACTTT.

This clone was observed once. The V and J genes are TRBV11-2 and TRBJ1-2; D remains ambiguous. V gave up 5 bases and J gave up 0 bases, with 10 bases separating them. The CDR3 has 14 residues. The germline V gene has CDR1 SGHAT and CDR2 FQNNGV. CDR3 DNA: TGTGCCAGCAGCCGAACAATGACTAACTATGGCTACACCTTC. It translates to CASSRTMTNYGYTF. The full variable domain, in which reference TRBV11-2 and TRBJ1-2 provide the parts outside the CDR3, is EAGVAQSPRYKIIEKRQSVAFWCNPISGHATLYWYQQILGQGPKLLIQFQNNGVVDDSQLPKDRFSAERLKGVDSTLKIQPAKLEDSAVYLCASSRTMTNYGYTFGSGTRLTVV.

The V and J genes are TRBV3-1 (or the pseudogene TRBV3-2) and TRBJ2-3; possibly TRBD2 for D (6 bases). CDR3 length equals 16 residues. CDR1 and CDR2 (germline): LGHDT, YNNKEL (reference sequence). The V and J ends lost 0 bases and 6 bases respectively, with 16 bases between them. CDR3 nucleotides: TGTGCCAGCAGCCAAGAATGGTCAGGGAGCGGGGATACGCAGTATTTT. Residues: CASSQEWSGSGDTQYF.

V gene TRBV7-3 combines with J gene TRBJ2-3; TRBD2 matches at 11 bases. CDR1 SGHTA and CDR2 FQGTGA come from the germline V gene. Germline trimming cut 7 bases from V and 3 bases from J; bases unmatched to any gene: 6. CDR3 length equals 15 residues. Here the CDR3 DNA reads TGTGCCAGCACTCCTAGCGGGGGGCCAACAGATACGCAGTATTTT. Amino acids: CASTPSGGPTDTQYF.

The chain uses TRBV10-2 and TRBJ2-7; D might be TRBD1 (6 bases). The CDR3 length is 14 residues. V lost 7 bases and J 3 bases, leaving 16 bases between the germline ends. The germline V gene encodes CDR1 WSHSY and CDR2 SAAADI. The CDR3 loop reads CASIARQGSYEQYF. The CDR3 nucleotides read TGCGCCAGCATTGCCCGCCAGGGGAGCTACGAGCAGTACTTC.

V is TRBV5-4 and J is TRBJ1-4, with 11 bases lining up with TRBD1. CDR3 length: 16 residues. With 4 bases clipped from V and 7 bases from J, the junction kept 9 bases outside the gene matches. Germline-derived CDR1 and CDR2 are SGHNT and YYREEE (reference sequence). In DNA, the CDR3 is TGTGCCAGCAGCCCGGACAGGGGGCCTATTAGTGAAAAACTGTTTTTT. Its translation: CASSPDRGPISEKLFF.

The chain employs TRBV29-1 and TRBJ2-7, with D perhaps matching TRBD1 (6 bases). Germline CDR1 reads SQVTM; CDR2 reads ANQGSEA. CDR3 size: 13 residues. Between the trimmed V and J ends, which lost 4 bases and 2 bases, there was a span of 12 bases. The CDR3: CSVGSDRAYEQYF. CDR3 nucleotides: TGCAGCGTTGGATCGGACAGAGCCTACGAGCAGTACTTC.

The chain carries TRBV6-6 and TRBJ1-5; possibly TRBD1 for D (5 bases). From germline, CDR1 is MNHNY and CDR2 SVGAGI (reference sequence). The ends were cut back, 6 bases at V and 4 bases at J, with 16 bases in the middle. The CDR3 is 15 residues long. The CDR3 DNA reads as TGTGCCAGCAGGCAAAGTGGGGGGGAGAATCAGCCCCAGCATTTT. Translating it yields CASRQSGGENQPQHF.

The rearrangement joins TRBV4-2 to TRBJ1-1, with 7 bases identical to TRBD1. J gave up 6 bases and V 0 bases, and 7 bases lay outside the gene matches. The CDR3 spans 15 residues. Looked up from germline, CDR1 is LGHNA and CDR2 is YNFKEQ. CDR3 sequence reads: CASSQDPTGAAEAFF. CDR3 in DNA: TGTGCCAGCAGCCAAGATCCAACAGGGGCAGCTGAAGCTTTCTTT.

The chain is built from TRBV6-6 and TRBJ1-5; D unresolved. Germline CDR1 and CDR2: MNHNY and SVGAGI (reference sequence). There are 9 residues in the CDR3. V lost 8 bases and J lost 7, with 3 bases in between. This CDR3 is CASGQPQHF. In DNA, the CDR3 is TGTGCCAGCGGCCAGCCCCAGCATTTT.

This chain joins TRBV9 and TRBJ2-5; the match to TRBD2 covers 8 bases. Germline values: CDR1 SGDLS, CDR2 YYNGEE. This CDR3 has 15 amino acids. V was clipped by 3 bases and J by 5 bases; unmatched bases: 9. CDR3 nucleotides: TGTGCCAGCAGCGCTTCGGGGGGGCCGGGGGAGACCCAGTACTTC. It codes for CASSASGGPGETQYF. Based on the CDR3 plus reference TRBV9 and TRBJ2-5, the full variable domain is DSGVTQTPKHLITATGQRVTLRCSPRSGDLSVYWYQQSLDQGLQFLIQYYNGEERAKGNILERFSAQQFPDLHSELNLSSLELGDSALYFCASSASGGPGETQYFGPGTRLLVL.